The 14 T cell receptor beta chains given below trace back to one sample, sequenced in a study of T cells in narcolepsy. TCRdb's table, derived via immunoSEQ multiplex PCR, lists solely in-frame clones and lacks some. The profile covers about 24,000 clones, with approximately 89% appearing a single time and 1.3% taken by the ten largest. Sequencing used CD45RA- memory CD4+ T cells from PBMCs. These receptors all stem from a human donor with narcolepsy.

The chain has TRBV5-4 and TRBJ2-2, with D tentatively TRBD2 (6 bases). Trimming removed 7 bases at V and 6 bases at J, with 22 bases between. Germline CDR1 reads SGHNT; CDR2 reads YYREEE (reference sequence). The CDR3 has 16 residues. CDR3 sequence reads: CASHGGVPGVAGELFF. CDR3 nucleotides: TGTGCCAGCCATGGGGGTGTTCCGGGAGTGGCCGGGGAGCTGTTTTTT.

V and J are TRBV6-1 and TRBJ2-1; the D is unclear. Between the trimmed V and J ends, which lost 4 bases and 9 bases, there was a span of 16 bases. This CDR3 has 14 amino acids. The germline V gene encodes CDR1 MNHNS and CDR2 SASEGT. Here the CDR3 DNA reads TGTGCCAGCAGTGGAGGTACGGTCGCTCTTGAGCAGTTCTTC. Translation gives CASSGGTVALEQFF.

The rearrangement joins TRBV28 to TRBJ2-7, with D possibly matching TRBD1 (5 bases). The CDR3 has 14 residues. Trimming removed 5 bases from V and 5 bases from J, with 16 bases in between. Germline lookup yields CDR1 MDHEN and CDR2 SYDVKM. The CDR3 DNA reads as TGTGCCAGCAGTCCTTCCAGGGTTCCCCACGAGCAGTACTTC. Amino acids: CASSPSRVPHEQYF.

V usage is TRBV7-9 and J usage is TRBJ2-4; 9 bases align to TRBD1. Germline lookup yields CDR1 SEHNR and CDR2 FQNEAQ (reference sequence). The length of the CDR3 is 16 residues. The V segment lost 7 bases and the J segment 6 bases; nucleotides outside the gene matches: 13. The CDR3 reads CASNTGQGGRGNIQYF. The DNA of the CDR3 is TGTGCCAGCAATACGGGACAGGGTGGGAGGGGAAACATTCAGTACTTC.

V usage is TRBV4-1 and J usage is TRBJ1-2, with D tentatively TRBD1 (5 bases). The CDR3 has 15 amino acids. Between the trimmed V and J ends, which lost 0 bases and 3 bases, there was a span of 11 bases. The germline CDR1 and CDR2 sequences are MGHRA and YSYEKL. CDR3 amino acids: CASSQDPGMDYGYTF. The CDR3 DNA reads TGCGCCAGCAGCCAAGACCCAGGGATGGACTATGGCTACACCTTC.

This sequence joins TRBV19 and TRBJ1-1, with D tentatively TRBD1 (5 bases). The germline V gene has CDR1 LNHDA and CDR2 SQIVND (reference sequence). The CDR3 contains 14 residues. The V end lost 3 bases, the J end lost 1 base, and 9 bases lay between the germline ends. The DNA of the CDR3 is TGTGCCAGTAGTATGGGGCTCCGGAACACTGAAGCTTTCTTT. It yields the protein CASSMGLRNTEAFF.

This clone was counted a few times. The CDR3 bases are TGCGCCAGCAGCTTGACGGGAGGCAGTGATACGCAGTATTTT. This gives the protein CASSLTGGSDTQYF. The chain employs TRBV5-1 and TRBJ2-3, with 7 bases aligning to TRBD2. CDR1 SGHRS and CDR2 YFSETQ come from the germline V gene. The CDR3 is 14 amino acids. J lost 6 bases, V lost 1 base, and 5 bases had no gene match.

The V and J genes are TRBV6-4 and TRBJ2-3; 10 bases fit TRBD2. CDR1 is MRHNA, CDR2 SNTAGT, per germline. This CDR3 has 15 residues. V dropped 0 bases and J dropped 3; count of bases not matched to a gene: 0. This CDR3 reads CASSDSSGRTDTQYF. CDR3 coding DNA: TGTGCCAGCAGTGACTCTAGCGGGAGGACAGATACGCAGTATTTT.

The gene calls are TRBV5-1 and TRBJ2-7, with 12 bases that match TRBD2. Germline values: CDR1 SGHRS, CDR2 YFSETQ. The CDR3 runs 16 residues. V gave up 4 bases and J gave up 6 bases; unmatched junction bases: 11. The chain's CDR3 is CASSIETSGSLSEQYF. CDR3 nucleotide sequence: TGCGCCAGCAGCATCGAGACTAGCGGGAGTCTTTCCGAGCAGTACTTC.

This clone has a handful of counts. The J gene is TRBJ2-1, the V gene TRBV13; TRBD2 matches at 7 bases. With 5 bases clipped from V and 4 bases from J, the junction kept 14 bases outside the gene matches. CDR3 length: 17 amino acids. Germline V gene sequence: CDR1 PRHDT, CDR2 FYEKMQ (reference sequence). The CDR3 nucleotides are TGTGCCAGCAGCACTCGCGGTCTCCAGCGGGATTACAATGAGCAGTTCTTC. Its protein is CASSTRGLQRDYNEQFF.

The gene calls are TRBV12-5 and TRBJ2-1, with a weak D call TRBD1 (6 bases). The CDR3 is 13 residues long. Germline CDR1 reads LGHNT; CDR2 reads FRNRAP. V lost 8 bases to trimming and J lost 3 bases, with 11 bases between them. The CDR3 loop is CASTAGDYNEQFF. For the CDR3, the DNA is TGTGCTAGTACCGCAGGGGACTACAATGAGCAGTTCTTC.

This clone appeared a few times. The chain employs TRBV4-1 and TRBJ2-5; possibly TRBD1 for D (6 bases). The CDR3 is made up of 14 amino acids. Germline V gives CDR1 MGHRA, CDR2 YSYEKL. Trimming shortened V by 0 bases and J by 4 bases, and 9 bases separated the two germline ends. The CDR3 nucleotides are TGCGCCAGCAGCCAAGAAGGACAGCGAGAGACCCAGTACTTC. It translates to CASSQEGQRETQYF.

This chain connects TRBV5-1 to TRBJ2-3, with 14 nucleotides matching TRBD2. With V trimmed by 0 bases and J by 4 bases, 4 bases remained unmatched. Germline loops: CDR1 SGHRS, CDR2 YFSETQ. The CDR3 covers 17 residues. The CDR3: CASSLAGTSGSSDTQYF. DNA of the CDR3: TGCGCCAGCAGCTTGGCAGGGACTAGCGGGAGTTCAGATACGCAGTATTTT. The variable domain in full, completed from reference TRBV5-1 and TRBJ2-3, reads KAGVTQTPRYLIKTRGQQVTLSCSPISGHRSVSWYQQTPGQGLQFLFEYFSETQRNKGNFPGRFSGRQFSNSRSEMNVSTLELGDSALYLCASSLAGTSGSSDTQYFGPGTRLTVL.

The J gene is TRBJ1-5, the V gene TRBV5-5; 8 positions match TRBD1. J lost 5 bases, V lost 3 bases, and 4 bases had no gene match. This CDR3 is built from 14 residues. Germline CDR1 and CDR2: SGHKS and YYEKEE (reference sequence). CDR3: CASSWTGFDQPQHF. The CDR3 DNA sequence: TGTGCCAGCAGCTGGACAGGGTTCGATCAGCCCCAGCATTTT.